These T cell receptor beta chains were read from a single sample in a study of radiotherapy plus CTLA-4 blockade in lung cancer. Generated by immunoSEQ multiplex PCR, the TCRdb table keeps only in-frame clones and is missing some. Here the sample spans about 62,000 clones, roughly four fifths being singletons. The input for sequencing was peripheral blood, taken from a patient treated with radiotherapy plus ipilimumab. The origin of the receptors is a human donor with non-small cell lung cancer who had a complete response to radiotherapy plus ipilimumab. Both conserved end residues are part of each CDR3. Fields, in order: D gene, J gene, V gene, CDR3 length, clone size, CDR3 protein, CDR3 DNA. The D gene is left open where the match is weak. A row's size may be missing; if present it is once, few, many or a size class.

-,TRBJ2-7,TRBV7-2,14,-,CASSYGAGLYEQYF,TGTGCCAGCAGCTATGGGGCAGGCCTCTACGAGCAGTACTTC
TRBD1,TRBJ2-7,TRBV7-9,14,few,CASSRTGSSYEQYF,TGTGCCAGCAGCCGGACAGGGAGCTCCTACGAGCAGTACTTC
-,TRBJ1-3,TRBV6-1,16,-,CASSEGTRGSGNTIYF,TGTGCCAGCAGTGAAGGCACACGGGGGTCTGGAAACACCATATATTTT
TRBD1,TRBJ2-5,TRBV7-8,13,-,CASRRTGRETQYF,TGTGCCAGCAGGCGGACAGGGCGTGAGACCCAGTACTTC
TRBD2,TRBJ2-3,TRBV2,15,few,CASSLLFAGADTQYF,TGTGCCAGCAGTTTGCTCTTTGCGGGAGCTGATACGCAGTATTTT
-,TRBJ2-2,TRBV27,16,-,CASSLLSGTHTGELFF,TGTGCCAGCAGTTTACTTTCGGGGACTCACACCGGGGAGCTGTTTTTT
-,TRBJ1-1,TRBV2,13,once,CASRKTVNTEAFF,TGTGCCAGCAGAAAGACAGTGAACACTGAAGCTTTCTTT
-,TRBJ1-5,TRBV18,17,few,CASSPGGQRHPNQPQHF,TGTGCCAGCTCACCTGGAGGACAGCGACACCCCAATCAGCCCCAGCATTTT
TRBD1,TRBJ1-1,TRBV27,16,-,CASSLLTTGGNTEAFF,TGTGCCAGCAGTTTGCTTACGACAGGGGGGAACACTGAAGCTTTCTTT
TRBD1,TRBJ2-7,TRBV18,14,-,CASSTRQGTYEQYF,TGTGCCAGCTCAACACGACAGGGAACCTACGAGCAGTACTTC
TRBD2,TRBJ2-7,TRBV6-5,16,few,CASSYSWLAGGHEQYF,TGTGCCAGCAGTTACTCATGGCTAGCGGGGGGGCACGAGCAGTACTTC
TRBD2,TRBJ2-7,TRBV2,14,few,CASRGGILSYEQYF,TGTGCCAGCAGGGGAGGGATCCTATCCTACGAGCAGTACTTC
-,TRBJ2-3,TRBV10-1,12,few,CASSSYTDTQYF,TGCGCCAGCAGTTCCTACACAGATACGCAGTATTTT
-,TRBJ2-1,TRBV2,13,-,CASLVRGGNEQFF,TGTGCCAGCCTCGTAAGGGGGGGCAATGAGCAGTTCTTC
-,TRBJ2-1,TRBV7-9,15,-,CASSSSRGDYNEQFF,TGTGCCAGCAGCTCCTCGCGGGGAGACTACAATGAGCAGTTCTTC
TRBD2,TRBJ2-7,TRBV27,14,-,CASSLSGPAYEQYF,TGTGCCAGCAGTCTTAGCGGGCCCGCCTACGAGCAGTACTTC
TRBD2,TRBJ2-3,TRBV6-1,15,-,CASTPPGLAGQTQYF,TGTGCCAGCACTCCACCGGGACTAGCGGGACAAACGCAGTATTTT
TRBD1,TRBJ2-6,TRBV7-9,13,-,CASSIGQGWVLTF,TGTGCCAGCAGCATCGGACAGGGTTGGGTCCTGACTTTC
-,TRBJ2-7,TRBV7-2,14,-,CASSLVQGSGEQYF,TGTGCCAGCAGCTTAGTTCAGGGGAGTGGCGAGCAGTACTTC
-,TRBJ1-1,TRBV6-5,14,-,CASTSSGRNTEAFF,TGTGCCAGCACCTCTTCCGGGAGAAACACTGAAGCTTTCTTT
-,TRBJ1-5,TRBV28,18,-,CASSPQSQGYLSNQPQHF,TGTGCCAGCAGTCCCCAGTCGCAGGGGTACCTTAGCAATCAGCCCCAGCATTTT
-,TRBJ2-7,TRBV4-1,14,-,CASSEGLGSYEQYF,TGCGCCAGCAGCGAAGGACTCGGTTCCTACGAGCAGTACTTC
TRBD1,TRBJ1-5,TRBV7-9,15,-,CASSLAGTGNRSQHF,TGTGCCAGCAGCTTAGCTGGGACAGGTAACCGATCCCAGCATTTT
-,TRBJ1-4,TRBV15,19,-,CATSRDSGRRRSTNEKLFF,TGTGCCACCAGCAGAGATAGTGGCAGGCGAAGATCAACTAATGAAAAACTGTTTTTT
-,TRBJ1-2,TRBV18,13,-,CASSPSTFAGYTF,TGTGCCAGCTCACCATCTACCTTCGCTGGCTACACCTTC
-,TRBJ2-1,TRBV4-3,16,-,CASSQDRSASANEQFF,TGCGCCAGCAGCCAAGATCGGAGTGCCTCGGCGAATGAGCAGTTCTTC
-,TRBJ1-1,TRBV19,16,-,CASTTQFLRAANEAFF,TGTGCCAGTACTACCCAGTTTCTGAGGGCGGCGAATGAAGCTTTCTTT
-,TRBJ2-7,TRBV7-9,13,-,CASSLAGDYEQYF,TGTGCCAGCAGCTTAGCAGGGGACTACGAGCAGTACTTC
TRBD2,TRBJ2-7,TRBV6-4,19,-,CASREKKLGGLAKHYEQYF,TGTGCCAGCAGGGAGAAGAAACTGGGGGGACTAGCGAAACACTACGAGCAGTACTTC
-,TRBJ2-4,TRBV6-1,14,-,CASSLGLAKNIQYF,TGTGCCAGCAGTCTCGGGTTAGCCAAAAACATTCAGTACTTC
-,TRBJ2-2,TRBV28,17,-,CASLGGGGVLSTGELFF,TGTGCCAGCCTAGGTGGGGGGGGCGTTCTGAGCACCGGGGAGCTGTTTTTT
TRBD1,TRBJ1-5,TRBV7-2,15,-,CASSTGTGGGQPQHF,TGTGCCAGCAGCACAGGGACAGGGGGTGGTCAGCCCCAGCATTTT
-,TRBJ2-5,TRBV10-2,15,-,CASTLHGGLVETQYF,TGCGCCAGCACCCTACATGGAGGGTTGGTGGAGACCCAGTACTTC
TRBD1,TRBJ1-2,TRBV28,14,-,CASSGTGQGKSYTF,TGTGCCAGCAGCGGTACTGGACAGGGAAAAAGCTACACCTTC
TRBD1,TRBJ1-1,TRBV18,17,-,CASSATMTGARNTEAFF,TGTGCCAGCTCAGCAACGATGACAGGGGCCCGGAACACTGAAGCTTTCTTT
TRBD1,TRBJ2-1,TRBV7-9,16,-,CASSPDPQGAKNPRFF,TGTGCCAGCAGCCCAGACCCACAGGGGGCCAAAAACCCGCGCTTCTTC
-,TRBJ1-2,TRBV5-1,13,-,CASSLRGLYGYTF,TGCGCCAGCAGCTTGAGGGGCTTATATGGCTACACCTTC
TRBD1,TRBJ2-7,TRBV5-1,13,-,CASRNRTGGEQYF,TGCGCCAGCAGAAATAGGACAGGGGGCGAGCAGTACTTC
TRBD1,TRBJ2-1,TRBV11-2,19,few,CASSPRGGRTGAFYNEQFF,TGTGCCAGCAGCCCGAGAGGGGGCAGAACAGGGGCCTTCTACAATGAGCAGTTCTTC
TRBD1,TRBJ1-2,TRBV7-8,19,-,CASSLVLGFDRENNYGHTF,TGTGCCAGCAGCTTAGTCCTGGGCTTTGACAGGGAGAATAACTATGGCCACACCTTC
-,TRBJ2-7,TRBV15,14,-,CATSRARGIYEQYF,TGTGCCACCAGCAGAGCCCGGGGTATCTACGAGCAGTACTTC
-,TRBJ2-5,TRBV27,14,-,CASSPKGLGETQYF,TGTGCCAGCTCGCCAAAGGGGTTGGGGGAGACCCAGTACTTC
-,TRBJ1-2,TRBV5-1,13,few,CASSLAGRGGYTF,TGCGCCAGCAGCTTGGCTGGGCGGGGGGGCTACACCTTC
TRBD2,TRBJ2-5,TRBV20-1,10,-,CSAGSGNQYF,TGCAGTGCTGGTAGCGGGAACCAGTACTTC
TRBD1,TRBJ1-4,TRBV18,13,-,CASSPGQGEKLFF,TGTGCCAGCTCCCCGGGACAGGGTGAAAAACTGTTTTTT
TRBD1,TRBJ2-4,TRBV7-8,18,-,CASSLVGEPGQGSNIQYF,TGTGCCAGCAGCTTAGTAGGGGAGCCGGGACAGGGATCAAACATTCAGTACTTC
TRBD1,TRBJ2-7,TRBV7-2,14,-,CASTRTGFSYEQYF,TGTGCCAGCACCCGGACAGGGTTCTCCTACGAGCAGTACTTC
-,TRBJ1-2,TRBV19,12,-,CASSLGRGGYTF,TGTGCCAGCAGCTTGGGGCGTGGTGGCTACACCTTC
TRBD2,TRBJ2-2,TRBV19,16,-,CASSKGLVANTGELFF,TGTGCCAGTAGTAAGGGACTAGTGGCGAACACCGGGGAGCTGTTTTTT
-,TRBJ1-2,TRBV4-3,12,-,CASSLPGVGYTF,TGCGCCAGCAGCCTACCAGGGGTGGGCTACACCTTC
TRBD2,TRBJ2-3,TRBV5-4,17,-,CASSFRLAGGRTDTQYF,TGTGCCAGCAGCTTCCGGCTAGCGGGGGGAAGGACAGATACGCAGTATTTT